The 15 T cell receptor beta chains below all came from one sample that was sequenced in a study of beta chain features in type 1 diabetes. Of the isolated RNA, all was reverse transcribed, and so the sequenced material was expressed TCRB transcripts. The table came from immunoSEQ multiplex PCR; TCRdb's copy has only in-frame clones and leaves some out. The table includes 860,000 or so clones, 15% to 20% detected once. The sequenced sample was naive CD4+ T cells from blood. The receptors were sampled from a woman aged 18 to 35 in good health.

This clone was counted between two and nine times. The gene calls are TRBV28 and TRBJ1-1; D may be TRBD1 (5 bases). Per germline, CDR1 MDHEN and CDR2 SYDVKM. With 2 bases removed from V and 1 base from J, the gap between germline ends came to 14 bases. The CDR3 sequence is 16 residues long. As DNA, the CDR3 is TGTGCCAGCAGTTTAGCGGCGCAGGGTGGGAACACTGAAGCTTTCTTT. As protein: CASSLAAQGGNTEAFF. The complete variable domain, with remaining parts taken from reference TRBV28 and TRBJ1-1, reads DVKVTQSSRYLVKRTGEKVFLECVQDMDHENMFWYRQDPGLGLRLIYFSYDVKMKEKGDIPEGYSVSREKKERFSLILESASTNQTSMYLCASSLAAQGGNTEAFFGQGTRLTVV.

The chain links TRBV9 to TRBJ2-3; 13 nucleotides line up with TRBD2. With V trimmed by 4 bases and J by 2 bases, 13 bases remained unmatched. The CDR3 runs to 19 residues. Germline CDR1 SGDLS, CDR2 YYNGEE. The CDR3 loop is CASSPTSGGLAGNTDTQYF. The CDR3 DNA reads TGTGCCAGCAGCCCGACCTCTGGGGGACTAGCGGGAAACACAGATACGCAGTATTTT.

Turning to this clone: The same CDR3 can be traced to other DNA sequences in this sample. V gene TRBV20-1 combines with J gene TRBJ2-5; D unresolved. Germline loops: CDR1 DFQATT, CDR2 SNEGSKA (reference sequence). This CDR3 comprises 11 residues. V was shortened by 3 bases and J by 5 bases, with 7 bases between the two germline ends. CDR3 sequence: CSARGGETQYF. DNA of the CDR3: TGCAGTGCTAGGGGTGGCGAGACCCAGTACTTC.

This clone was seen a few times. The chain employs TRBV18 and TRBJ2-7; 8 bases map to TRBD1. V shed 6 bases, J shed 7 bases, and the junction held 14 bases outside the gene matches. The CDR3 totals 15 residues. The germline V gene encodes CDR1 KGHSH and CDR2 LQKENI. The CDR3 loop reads CASSPGTGLDWEQYF. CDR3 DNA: TGTGCCAGCTCCCCTGGGACAGGACTTGATTGGGAGCAGTACTTC.

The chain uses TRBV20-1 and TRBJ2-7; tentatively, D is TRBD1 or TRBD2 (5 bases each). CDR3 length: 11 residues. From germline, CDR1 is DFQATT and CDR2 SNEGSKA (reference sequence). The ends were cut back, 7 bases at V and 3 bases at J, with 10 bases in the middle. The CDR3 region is CSEGTVYEQYF. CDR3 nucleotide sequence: TGCAGTGAGGGGACGGTCTACGAGCAGTACTTC.

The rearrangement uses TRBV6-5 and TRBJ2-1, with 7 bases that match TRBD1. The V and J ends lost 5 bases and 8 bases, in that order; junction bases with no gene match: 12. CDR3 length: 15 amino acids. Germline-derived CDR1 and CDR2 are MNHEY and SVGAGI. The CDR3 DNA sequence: TGTGCCAGCAGTCCCGGGACAGTGCCTAACGATGAGCAGTTCTTC. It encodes CASSPGTVPNDEQFF.

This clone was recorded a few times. The CDR3 loop is CASRTGQIGTGELFF. In DNA form, the CDR3 reads TGTGCCAGCAGAACAGGACAAATCGGCACCGGGGAGCTGTTTTTT. The V call is TRBV7-3, the J call TRBJ2-2; TRBD1 might be the D (5 bases). The CDR3 sequence is 15 residues long. The V end lost 6 bases, the J end lost 4 bases, and 15 bases lay between the germline ends. Germline CDR1 SGHTA, CDR2 FQGTGA.

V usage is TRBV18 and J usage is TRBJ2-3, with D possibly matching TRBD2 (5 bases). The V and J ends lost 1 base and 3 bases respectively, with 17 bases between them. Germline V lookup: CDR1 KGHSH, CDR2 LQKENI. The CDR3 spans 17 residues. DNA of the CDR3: TGTGCCAGCTCACCACTTCCACGGACTGTAGGTACAGATACGCAGTATTTT. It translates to CASSPLPRTVGTDTQYF.

CDR3 region: CASSLLMRDSTEAFF. DNA for the CDR3: TGTGCCAGCAGTTTATTAATGCGGGACAGTACTGAAGCTTTCTTT. V and J are TRBV28 and TRBJ1-1; 7 bases fit TRBD1. The V gene's germline CDR1 is MDHEN and CDR2 SYDVKM. Unmatched junction bases numbered 7, after V lost 1 base and J lost 5 bases. This CDR3 spans 15 amino acids.

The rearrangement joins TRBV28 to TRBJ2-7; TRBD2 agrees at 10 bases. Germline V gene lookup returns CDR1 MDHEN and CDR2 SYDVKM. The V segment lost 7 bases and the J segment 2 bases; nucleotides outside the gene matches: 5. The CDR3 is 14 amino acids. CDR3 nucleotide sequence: TGTGCCAGCAAGCGGACTAGCGGTACCTACGAGCAGTACTTC. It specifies CASKRTSGTYEQYF.

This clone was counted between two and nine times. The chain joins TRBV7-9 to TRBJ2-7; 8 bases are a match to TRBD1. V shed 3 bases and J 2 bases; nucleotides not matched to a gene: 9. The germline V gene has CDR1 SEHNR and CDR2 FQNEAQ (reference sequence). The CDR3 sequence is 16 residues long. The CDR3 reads CASSLATGTGTYEQYF. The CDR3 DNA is TGTGCCAGCAGCTTGGCTACCGGGACAGGCACCTACGAGCAGTACTTC.

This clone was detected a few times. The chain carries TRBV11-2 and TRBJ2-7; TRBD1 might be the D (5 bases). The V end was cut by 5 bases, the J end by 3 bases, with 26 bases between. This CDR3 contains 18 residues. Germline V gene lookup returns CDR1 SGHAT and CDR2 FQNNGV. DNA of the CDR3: TGTGCCAGCAGCCCCCCCCGCAGGGTCGCCCGTTCCTACTACGAGCAGTACTTC. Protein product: CASSPPRRVARSYYEQYF.

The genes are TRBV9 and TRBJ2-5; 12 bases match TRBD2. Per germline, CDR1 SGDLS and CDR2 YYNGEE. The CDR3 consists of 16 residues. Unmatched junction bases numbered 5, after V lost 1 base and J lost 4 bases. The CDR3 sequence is CASSVSGLAGSETQYF. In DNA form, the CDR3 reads TGTGCCAGCAGCGTATCGGGACTAGCGGGCTCAGAGACCCAGTACTTC. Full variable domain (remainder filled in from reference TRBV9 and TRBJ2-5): DSGVTQTPKHLITATGQRVTLRCSPRSGDLSVYWYQQSLDQGLQFLIQYYNGEERAKGNILERFSAQQFPDLHSELNLSSLELGDSALYFCASSVSGLAGSETQYFGPGTRLLVL.

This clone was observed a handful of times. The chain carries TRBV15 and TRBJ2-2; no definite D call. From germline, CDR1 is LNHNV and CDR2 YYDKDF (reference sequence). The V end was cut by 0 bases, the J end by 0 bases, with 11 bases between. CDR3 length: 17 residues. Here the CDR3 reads CATSRDHSIPNTGELFF. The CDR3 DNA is TGTGCCACCAGCAGAGATCATAGCATCCCGAACACCGGGGAGCTGTTTTTT.

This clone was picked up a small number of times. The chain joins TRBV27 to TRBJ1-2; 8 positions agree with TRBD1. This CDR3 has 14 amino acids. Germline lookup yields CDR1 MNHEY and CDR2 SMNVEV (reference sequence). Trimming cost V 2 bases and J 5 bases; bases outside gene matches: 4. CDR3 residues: CASSLTGQGYGYTF. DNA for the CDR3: TGTGCCAGCAGTTTAACCGGACAGGGATATGGCTACACCTTC.